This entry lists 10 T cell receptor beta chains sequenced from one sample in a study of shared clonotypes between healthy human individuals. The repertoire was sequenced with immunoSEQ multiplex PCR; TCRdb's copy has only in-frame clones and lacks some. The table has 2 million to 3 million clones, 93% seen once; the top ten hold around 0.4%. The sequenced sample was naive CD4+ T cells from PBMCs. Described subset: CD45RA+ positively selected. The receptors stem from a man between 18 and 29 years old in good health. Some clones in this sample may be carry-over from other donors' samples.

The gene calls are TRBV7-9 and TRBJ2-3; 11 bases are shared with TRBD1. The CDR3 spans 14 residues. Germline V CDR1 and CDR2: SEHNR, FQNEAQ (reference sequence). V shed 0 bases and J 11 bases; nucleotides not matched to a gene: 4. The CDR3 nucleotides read TGTGCCAGCAGCTTAGCAGGACAGGGGGCCGGGCAGTATTTT. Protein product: CASSLAGQGAGQYF.

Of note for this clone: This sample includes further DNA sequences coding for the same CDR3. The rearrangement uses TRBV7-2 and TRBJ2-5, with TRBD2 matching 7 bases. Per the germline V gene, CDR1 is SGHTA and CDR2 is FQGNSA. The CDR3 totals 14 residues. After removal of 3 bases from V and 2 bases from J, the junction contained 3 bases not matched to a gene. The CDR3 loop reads CASSFQGGQETQYF. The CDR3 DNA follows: TGTGCCAGCAGCTTCCAGGGAGGGCAAGAGACCCAGTACTTC.

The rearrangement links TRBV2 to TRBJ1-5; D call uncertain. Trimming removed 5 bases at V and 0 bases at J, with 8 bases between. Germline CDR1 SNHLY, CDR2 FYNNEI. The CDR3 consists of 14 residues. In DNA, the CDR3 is TGTGCCAGCAGTCTGGCACATAGCAATCAGCCCCAGCATTTT. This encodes CASSLAHSNQPQHF.

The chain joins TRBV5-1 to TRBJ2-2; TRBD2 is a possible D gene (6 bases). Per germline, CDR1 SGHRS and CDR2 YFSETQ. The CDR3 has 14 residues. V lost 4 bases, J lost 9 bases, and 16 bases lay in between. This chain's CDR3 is CASSGGTHDWELFF. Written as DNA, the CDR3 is TGCGCCAGCAGCGGCGGGACTCATGATTGGGAGCTGTTTTTT.

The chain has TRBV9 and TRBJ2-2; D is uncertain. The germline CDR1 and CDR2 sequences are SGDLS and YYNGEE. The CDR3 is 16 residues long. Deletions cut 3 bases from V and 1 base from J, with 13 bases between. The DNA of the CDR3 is TGTGCCAGCAGCGAACAACCAGCCCAGAACACCGGGGAGCTGTTTTTT. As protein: CASSEQPAQNTGELFF.

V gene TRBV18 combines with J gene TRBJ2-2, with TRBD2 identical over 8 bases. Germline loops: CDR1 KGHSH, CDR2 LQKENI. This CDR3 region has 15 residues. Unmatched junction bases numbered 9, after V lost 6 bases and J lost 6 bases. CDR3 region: CASSGYGAGAGELFF. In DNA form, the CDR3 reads TGTGCCAGCTCGGGATACGGAGCGGGAGCCGGGGAGCTGTTTTTT.

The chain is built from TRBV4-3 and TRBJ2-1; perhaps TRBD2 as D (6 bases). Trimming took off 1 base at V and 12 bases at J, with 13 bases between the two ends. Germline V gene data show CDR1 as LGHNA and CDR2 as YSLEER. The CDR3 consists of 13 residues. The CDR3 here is CASSQGLRGGQFF. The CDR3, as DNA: TGCGCCAGCAGCCAAGGACTGAGGGGAGGGCAGTTCTTC.

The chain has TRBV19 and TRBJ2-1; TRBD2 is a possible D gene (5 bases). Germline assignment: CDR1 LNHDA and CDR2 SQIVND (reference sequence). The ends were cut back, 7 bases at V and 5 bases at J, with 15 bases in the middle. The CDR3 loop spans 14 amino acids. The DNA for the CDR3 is TGTGCCAGTACCCAAAAGGACTGGGACAATGAGCAGTTCTTC. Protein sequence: CASTQKDWDNEQFF. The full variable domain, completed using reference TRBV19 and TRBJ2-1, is DGGITQSPKYLFRKEGQNVTLSCEQNLNHDAMYWYRQDPGQGLRLIYYSQIVNDFQKGDIAEGYSVSREKKESFPLTVTSAQKNPTAFYLCASTQKDWDNEQFFGPGTRLTVL.

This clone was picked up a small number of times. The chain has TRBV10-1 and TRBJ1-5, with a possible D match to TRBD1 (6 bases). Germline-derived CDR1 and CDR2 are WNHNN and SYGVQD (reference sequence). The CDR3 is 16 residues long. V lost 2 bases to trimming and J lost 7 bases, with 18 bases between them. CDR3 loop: CASSEPNRDTKQPQHF. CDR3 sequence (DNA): TGCGCCAGCAGTGAGCCGAACCGGGACACCAAGCAGCCCCAGCATTTT.

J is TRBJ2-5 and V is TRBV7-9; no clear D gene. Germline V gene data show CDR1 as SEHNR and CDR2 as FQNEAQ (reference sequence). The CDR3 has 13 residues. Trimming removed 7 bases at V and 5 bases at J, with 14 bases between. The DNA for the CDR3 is TGTGCCAGCACTCAGGCCCCTGGGGAGACCCAGTACTTC. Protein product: CASTQAPGETQYF.